This T cell receptor beta chain is from a study of T cell responses to AZD1222 COVID-19 vaccine. The V gene's germline CDR1 is LGHNA and CDR2 YNFKEQ. Trimming took off 1 base at V and 6 bases at J, with 15 bases between the two ends. The CDR3 has 15 amino acids. Using immunoSEQ multiplex PCR, the repertoire was profiled, and TCRdb retains in-frame clones only, with some absent. The sample records about 160,000 clones, around 94% being singletons. Study conclusions and caveats: Donors skewed white British and female; clonal diversity was possibly underestimated. Baseline testing showed seropositivity in only a handful of AZD1222 recipients.

The count of this clone is one. The antigen remains undetermined. Sequencing used peripheral blood, obtained on day 0 of AZD1222 vaccination. This sequence joins TRBV4-2 and TRBJ1-1, with D tentatively TRBD1 (6 bases). The receptor was isolated from an adult in good health. The CDR3 DNA follows: TGTGCCAGCAGCCAAGGGGCTTCTGGGGGGCCTGAAGCTTTCTTT. Protein product: CASSQGASGGPEAFF.